The present T cell receptor beta chain was sequenced within a study of cytotoxic CD8 clonotypes in ibrutinib-treated CLL. The germline V and J ends were trimmed by 0 bases and 2 bases, with 8 bases remaining between them. Germline V gives CDR1 GTSNPN, CDR2 SVGIG (reference sequence). The CDR3 is 14 amino acids. TCRdb keeps only in-frame clones here, not all; method: immunoSEQ multiplex PCR. The sample holds 9,300 or so clones, approximately 60% seen once. This clone occurred a few times. The chain carries TRBV30 and TRBJ1-3; D gene unclear. The material was PBMCs, obtained before ibrutinib treatment. The clonotype originates from a human donor with chronic lymphocytic leukemia. The CDR3 DNA reads as TGTGCCTGGAGTGTACTCACCCCTGGAAACACCATATATTTT. Encoded protein: CAWSVLTPGNTIYF.